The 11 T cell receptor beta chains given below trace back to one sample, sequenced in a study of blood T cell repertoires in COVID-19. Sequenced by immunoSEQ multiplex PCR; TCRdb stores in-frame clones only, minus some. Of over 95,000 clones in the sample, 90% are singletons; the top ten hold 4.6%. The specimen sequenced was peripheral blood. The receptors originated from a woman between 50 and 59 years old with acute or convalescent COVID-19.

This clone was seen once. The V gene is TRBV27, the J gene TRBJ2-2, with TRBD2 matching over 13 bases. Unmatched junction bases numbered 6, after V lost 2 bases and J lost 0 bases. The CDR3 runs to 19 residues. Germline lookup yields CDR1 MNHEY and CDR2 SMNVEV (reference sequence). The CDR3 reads CASSLRGLAGRSNTGELFF. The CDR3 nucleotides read TGTGCCAGCAGTTTAAGGGGACTAGCGGGACGTTCGAACACCGGGGAGCTGTTTTTT.

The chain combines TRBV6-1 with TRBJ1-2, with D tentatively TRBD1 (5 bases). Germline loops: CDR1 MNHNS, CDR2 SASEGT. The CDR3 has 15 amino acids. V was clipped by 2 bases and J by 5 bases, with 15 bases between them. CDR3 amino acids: CASSEYRGQTYGYTF. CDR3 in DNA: TGTGCCAGCAGTGAATATAGGGGTCAGACGTATGGCTACACCTTC.

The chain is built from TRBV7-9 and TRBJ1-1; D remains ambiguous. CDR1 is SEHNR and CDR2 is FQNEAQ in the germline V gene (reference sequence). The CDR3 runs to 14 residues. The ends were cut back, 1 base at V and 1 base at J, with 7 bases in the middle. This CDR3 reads CASSLVAGNTEAFF. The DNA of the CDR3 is TGTGCCAGCAGCTTAGTAGCGGGGAACACTGAAGCTTTCTTT.

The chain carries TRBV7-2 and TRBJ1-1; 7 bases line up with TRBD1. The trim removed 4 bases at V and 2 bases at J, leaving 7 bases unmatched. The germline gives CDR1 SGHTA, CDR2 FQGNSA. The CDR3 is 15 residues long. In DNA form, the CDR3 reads TGTGCCAGCAGCTACGCCGGGACAGCTAACACTGAAGCTTTCTTT. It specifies CASSYAGTANTEAFF.

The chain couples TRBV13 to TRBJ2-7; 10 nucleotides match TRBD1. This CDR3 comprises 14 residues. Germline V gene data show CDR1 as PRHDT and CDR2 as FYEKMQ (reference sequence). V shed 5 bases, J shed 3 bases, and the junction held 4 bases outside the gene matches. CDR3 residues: CASSNGQGGYEQYF. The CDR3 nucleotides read TGTGCCAGCAGCAACGGACAGGGGGGCTACGAGCAGTACTTC.

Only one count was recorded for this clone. The CDR3 DNA reads as TGTGCCAGCAGCCGACAGGATCAGCCCCAGCATTTT. Residues: CASSRQDQPQHF. The V gene is TRBV7-9, the J gene TRBJ1-5; D perhaps matches TRBD1 (6 bases). The V and J ends lost 5 bases and 5 bases respectively, with 7 bases between them. Per the germline V gene, CDR1 is SEHNR and CDR2 is FQNEAQ (reference sequence). The CDR3 spans 12 residues.

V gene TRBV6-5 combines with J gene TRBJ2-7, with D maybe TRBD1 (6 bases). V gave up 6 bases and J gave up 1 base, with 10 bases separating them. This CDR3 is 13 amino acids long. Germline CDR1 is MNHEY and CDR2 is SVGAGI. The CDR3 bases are TGTGCCAGCAGGCCGGACAGATCCTACGAGCAGTACTTC. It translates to CASRPDRSYEQYF.

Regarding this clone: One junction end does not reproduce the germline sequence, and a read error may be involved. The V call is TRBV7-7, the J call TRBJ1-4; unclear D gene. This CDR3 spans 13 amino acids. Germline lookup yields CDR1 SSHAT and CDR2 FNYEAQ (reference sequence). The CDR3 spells CASSLAAGEKLFF. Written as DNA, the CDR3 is TGTGCTAGCAGCTTAGCCGCGGGGGAAAAACTGTTTTTT.

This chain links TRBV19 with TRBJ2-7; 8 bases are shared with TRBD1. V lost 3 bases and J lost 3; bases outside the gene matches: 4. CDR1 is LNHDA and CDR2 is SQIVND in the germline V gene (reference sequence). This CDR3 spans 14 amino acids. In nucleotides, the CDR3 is TGTGCCAGTAGTATCAGCGACAGGGGCTACGAGCAGTACTTC. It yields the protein CASSISDRGYEQYF.

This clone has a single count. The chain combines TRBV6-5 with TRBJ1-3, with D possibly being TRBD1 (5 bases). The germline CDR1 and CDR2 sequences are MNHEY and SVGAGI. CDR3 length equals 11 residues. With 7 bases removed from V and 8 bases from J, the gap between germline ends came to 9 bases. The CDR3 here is CASTKGDTIYF. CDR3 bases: TGTGCCAGCACGAAAGGGGACACCATATATTTT.

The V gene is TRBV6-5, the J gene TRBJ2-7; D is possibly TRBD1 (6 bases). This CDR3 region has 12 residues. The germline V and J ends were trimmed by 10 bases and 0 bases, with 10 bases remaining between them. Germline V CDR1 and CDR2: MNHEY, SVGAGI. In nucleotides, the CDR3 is TGTGCCACCGTGGACAGCTCCTACGAGCAGTACTTC. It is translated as CATVDSSYEQYF.